The clone carrying this T cell receptor (beta chain) was counted many times. Its antigen is unidentified. Time point described: blood at routine non-recurrence follow-up after resection. TCRs were sequenced from unsorted whole RNA of tumor, nontumor lung or PBMC. MiXCR was run by TCRdb on the 5' RACE reads, yielding one entry per CDR3 protein. The sample has fewer than 50,000 distinct CDR3 sequences; 10% to 13% are singletons. The entry originates in a study of spatial heterogeneity in lung cancer. Study-wide background: The donors were 70 or so patients with non-small cell lung cancer that was early-stage and untreated. Study-level results: Blood showed ubiquitous tumor TCRs more often at resection than at routine follow-up.

The clonotype comes from a female donor with early-stage non-small cell lung cancer. The material sequenced was PBMCs, taken at follow-up.

CDR3 amino acids: CASSFNRGGGQFQPQHF. The CDR3 nucleotides are TGTGCCAGCAGCTTCAACAGGGGAGGGGGCCAGTTCCAGCCCCAGCATTTT. The V gene is TRBV5-6, the J gene TRBJ1-5; 7 bases align to TRBD1. Germline CDR1 is SGHDT and CDR2 is YYEEEE. The CDR3 consists of 17 residues. V gave up 2 bases and J gave up 7 bases; unmatched junction bases: 15.